Following are 2 T cell receptor beta chains from one sample sequenced in a study of blood T cell repertoires in COVID-19. Clones were sequenced by immunoSEQ multiplex PCR, and TCRdb holds only the in-frame ones, with some missing. Of 120,000 to 150,000 clones listed, 85% to 90% were seen once; the top ten hold roughly 4%. Input material: peripheral blood. Every receptor here comes from a woman between 35 and 50 years old with acute or convalescent COVID-19.

CDR3 in DNA: TGTGCCAGCAGTGACCAGGGACAGGGGGGGAGTGAGCAGTTCTTC. Translated, it gives CASSDQGQGGSEQFF. This chain connects TRBV6-4 to TRBJ2-1; TRBD1 agrees at 11 bases. The germline CDR1 and CDR2 sequences are MRHNA and SNTAGT. The CDR3 is made up of 15 amino acids. After removal of 2 bases from V and 9 bases from J, the junction contained 6 bases not matched to a gene.

The chain combines TRBV5-6 with TRBJ1-2; 7 nucleotides match TRBD1. Germline loops: CDR1 SGHDT, CDR2 YYEEEE. The CDR3 has 13 residues. V was clipped by 4 bases and J by 8 bases; unmatched bases: 8. The CDR3 nucleotides are TGTGCCAGCAGCCCCGGACAGGTACGGGGCTACACCTTC. Its translation is CASSPGQVRGYTF. The full variable domain, with the rest looked up from reference TRBV5-6 and TRBJ1-2, is DAGVTQSPTHLIKTRGQQVTLRCSPKSGHDTVSWYQQALGQGPQFIFQYYEEEERQRGNFPDRFSGHQFPNYSSELNVNALLLGDSALYLCASSPGQVRGYTFGSGTRLTVV.